Listed below are T cell receptor beta chains from one sample, sequenced in a study of Ad26.COV2.S vaccination and SARS-CoV-2 variants. Here immunoSEQ multiplex PCR was the method, and the copy in TCRdb shows in-frame clones only, minus some. The table records over 110,000 clones, just over 85% of them present only once. The starting material was peripheral blood, obtained after recovery from COVID-19. The receptors derive from a human donor who had recovered from COVID-19. Each CDR3 is given with its conserved first and last residue. Fields, in order: J gene, clone size, V gene, D gene, CDR3 protein, CDR3 DNA. D genes are given only for firm matches. Rows give clone size only sometimes, using once, few, many, or a class for an expanded clone.

J: TRBJ1-6; size: -; V: TRBV30; D: -; CDR3: CAWSANSPLHF; DNA: TGTGCCTGGAGCGCCAATTCACCCCTCCACTTT
J: TRBJ1-2; size: -; V: TRBV4-3; D: TRBD1; CDR3: CASSPRTGSNGYTF; DNA: TGCGCCAGCAGCCCCCGGACAGGCTCGAATGGCTACACCTTC
J: TRBJ1-6; size: -; V: TRBV5-1; D: TRBD1; CDR3: CASRPGTDNSPLHF; DNA: TGCGCCAGCAGGCCCGGGACAGATAATTCACCCCTCCACTTT
J: TRBJ2-4; size: -; V: TRBV5-5; D: TRBD1; CDR3: CASSSGTGFNIQYF; DNA: TGTGCCAGCAGCTCCGGGACAGGGTTTAACATTCAGTACTTC
J: TRBJ2-2; size: -; V: TRBV4-3; D: -; CDR3: CASSQDAWDRLADTGELFF; DNA: TGCGCCAGCAGCCAAGACGCGTGGGACCGACTCGCGGACACCGGGGAGCTGTTTTTT
J: TRBJ1-1; size: -; V: TRBV7-9; D: -; CDR3: CASSPSGRFTVGAFF; DNA: TGTGCCAGCAGCCCCTCGGGGCGGTTCACCGTTGGGGCTTTCTTT
J: TRBJ2-7; size: few; V: TRBV11-1; D: -; CDR3: CASSLGQKDEQYF; DNA: TGTGCCAGCAGCTTAGGGCAGAAGGACGAGCAGTACTTC
J: TRBJ1-2; size: -; V: TRBV27; D: TRBD1; CDR3: CASSPLTGGDGYTF; DNA: TGTGCCAGCAGTCCACTGACAGGGGGCGATGGCTACACCTTC
J: TRBJ2-2; size: -; V: TRBV2; D: -; CDR3: CASNIVRNTGELFF; DNA: TGTGCCAGCAACATCGTCAGGAACACCGGGGAGCTGTTTTTT
J: TRBJ1-6; size: few; V: TRBV6-1; D: -; CDR3: CASREQGWGSYNSPLHF; DNA: TGTGCCAGCAGAGAACAGGGCTGGGGGTCCTATAATTCACCCCTCCACTTT
J: TRBJ1-1; size: -; V: TRBV9; D: TRBD1; CDR3: CASSVGTGGNTEAFF; DNA: TGTGCCAGCAGCGTCGGGACAGGGGGGAACACTGAAGCTTTCTTT